These 26 T cell receptor beta chains share one sample of origin, sequenced in a study of CD8 T cells in Susac syndrome. Reverse transcription of 0.5 to 1 ug RNA was performed with random hexamers. Via MiXCR, TCRdb re-called the immunoSEQ multiplex PCR reads, giving one row per CDR3 protein. The sample holds about 150,000 distinct CDR3 sequences, roughly 95% seen once. Sequences were obtained from CD4+ T cells from PBMCs. These receptors were obtained from a human donor in good health.

This clonotype was found once. V usage is TRBV29-1 and J usage is TRBJ2-7, with TRBD1 identical over 7 bases. This CDR3 contains 13 residues. V lost 7 bases and J lost 2; bases outside the gene matches: 8. Per germline, CDR1 SQVTM and CDR2 ANQGSEA. The CDR3 loop is CSGSTGYAYEQYF. For the CDR3, the DNA is TGCAGCGGCTCGACAGGGTATGCCTACGAGCAGTACTTC.

This chain joins TRBV28 and TRBJ2-4; no clear D. The V gene lost 5 bases and the J gene lost 4 bases, with 6 bases spanning the gap. Germline V CDR1 and CDR2: MDHEN, SYDVKM. The CDR3 has 12 amino acids. CDR3 nucleotide sequence: TGTGCCAGCAGTAGTAGGAAAAACATTCAGTACTTC. This encodes CASSSRKNIQYF.

The chain employs TRBV14 and TRBJ2-1, with TRBD2 matching over 10 bases. Trimming cost V 4 bases and J 13 bases; bases outside gene matches: 7. The CDR3 totals 13 residues. Germline CDR1 is SGHDN and CDR2 is FVKESK. As DNA, the CDR3 is TGTGCCAGCAGCCCCCTACTAGCGGGACGACAGTTCTTC. Translating gives CASSPLLAGRQFF.

The chain has TRBV6-2 or TRBV6-3 and TRBJ2-2; D not resolved. This CDR3 is 15 amino acids long. Germline V gene data show CDR1 as MNHEY and CDR2 as SVGEGT. Trimming removed 4 bases at V and 1 base at J, with 10 bases between. CDR3 protein: CASSFDTWNTGELFF. DNA of the CDR3: TGTGCCAGCAGTTTCGACACCTGGAACACCGGGGAGCTGTTTTTT.

CDR3 loop: CSARSPGQGSYEQYF. The CDR3, as DNA: TGCAGTGCTAGATCACCGGGACAGGGTTCCTACGAGCAGTACTTC. J is TRBJ2-7 and V is TRBV20-1; TRBD1 matches 9 bases. Looked up from germline, CDR1 is DFQATT and CDR2 is SNEGSKA (reference sequence). Losses at the gene ends were 2 bases for V and 1 base for J; bases not matched to a gene: 6. CDR3 length equals 15 residues.

The count of this clonotype is one. The CDR3 DNA follows: TGCAGTGCTAGGGGGGGAGGCACAAGCTCCTACAATGAGCAGTTCTTC. Protein product: CSARGGGTSSYNEQFF. This chain uses TRBV20-1 with TRBJ2-1; a possible D gene is TRBD2 (6 bases). The CDR3 loop spans 16 amino acids. Germline V gene data show CDR1 as DFQATT and CDR2 as SNEGSKA (reference sequence). The V end was cut by 3 bases, the J end by 0 bases, with 15 bases between.

The chain combines TRBV3-1 with TRBJ2-3; D is ambiguous. CDR3 length equals 14 residues. V lost 1 base and J 0 bases, leaving 5 bases between the germline ends. The germline V gene encodes CDR1 LGHDT and CDR2 YNNKEL (reference sequence). The CDR3 nucleotides read TGTGCCAGCAGCCAAGGTCAGAGCACAGATACGCAGTATTTT. Translation gives CASSQGQSTDTQYF.

V is TRBV30 and J is TRBJ2-7; 7 bases map to TRBD1. Germline CDR1 and CDR2: GTSNPN and SVGIG (reference sequence). The CDR3 loop spans 16 amino acids. Losses at the gene ends were 1 base for V and 0 bases for J; bases not matched to a gene: 9. The CDR3 is CAWSAPSGQNSYEQYF. The DNA of the CDR3 is TGTGCCTGGAGTGCCCCCTCGGGACAGAACTCCTACGAGCAGTACTTC.

The chain uses TRBV5-1 and TRBJ2-7, with D possibly matching TRBD2 (5 bases). This CDR3 spans 14 amino acids. V lost 4 bases to trimming and J lost 4 bases, with 15 bases between them. Per the germline V gene, CDR1 is SGHRS and CDR2 is YFSETQ. The CDR3 region has the DNA TGCGCCAGCAGCCCCGGCCCCCGGGGTTACGAGCAGTACTTC. Encoded protein: CASSPGPRGYEQYF.

The V gene is TRBV7-8, the J gene TRBJ2-5, with 7 bases that match TRBD2. The germline V gene encodes CDR1 SGHVS and CDR2 FQNEAQ. This CDR3 has 15 amino acids. Unmatched junction bases numbered 7, after V lost 2 bases and J lost 4 bases. The CDR3 here is CASSLMRGYGETQYF. For the CDR3, the DNA is TGTGCCAGCAGCTTAATGCGGGGGTACGGAGAGACCCAGTACTTC.

This clonotype was picked up one time. The chain has TRBV20-1 and TRBJ1-2; no clear D gene. V was shortened by 0 bases and J by 7 bases, with 15 bases between the two germline ends. The CDR3 has 14 residues. Looked up from germline, CDR1 is DFQATT and CDR2 is SNEGSKA (reference sequence). The CDR3 coding sequence is TGCAGTGCTAGAGATCCCCGGCCGGCCGGTGGCTACACCTTC. As protein: CSARDPRPAGGYTF.

This sequence joins TRBV2 and TRBJ2-5; possibly TRBD2 for D (5 bases). V lost 6 bases and J 2 bases, leaving 16 bases between the germline ends. There are 15 residues in the CDR3. Per the germline V gene, CDR1 is SNHLY and CDR2 is FYNNEI. Here the CDR3 reads CASRAGGSRQETQYF. The CDR3 DNA is TGTGCCAGCAGGGCGGGCGGGTCCCGGCAAGAGACCCAGTACTTC.

The V and J genes are TRBV5-1 and TRBJ2-7; 9 nucleotides agree with TRBD2. With V trimmed by 0 bases and J by 1 base, 5 bases remained unmatched. This CDR3 has 16 amino acids. Per the germline V gene, CDR1 is SGHRS and CDR2 is YFSETQ. CDR3 DNA: TGCGCCAGCAGCTTGGGACTAGCGGCCATGTCCTACGAGCAGTACTTC. Protein: CASSLGLAAMSYEQYF.

The chain employs TRBV20-1 and TRBJ1-5, with D possibly being TRBD1 (5 bases). Trimming pared 5 bases from V and 4 bases from J, leaving 12 bases between. The CDR3 loop spans 13 amino acids. The germline V gene encodes CDR1 DFQATT and CDR2 SNEGSKA (reference sequence). The DNA of the CDR3 is TGCAGTGCTCCGGACAAGAGGAATCAGCCCCAGCATTTT. Protein: CSAPDKRNQPQHF.

This chain uses TRBV11-2 with TRBJ2-5; possibly TRBD1 for D (6 bases). Per germline, CDR1 SGHAT and CDR2 FQNNGV. The CDR3 consists of 14 residues. Trimming took 1 base from V and 7 from J, leaving 13 bases between them. The CDR3 DNA sequence: TGTGCCAGCAGCTTAGGTGGGACACCCACGACCCAGTACTTC. It encodes CASSLGGTPTTQYF.

The rearrangement joins TRBV20-1 to TRBJ2-7; D is possibly TRBD2 (5 bases). V gave up 3 bases and J gave up 0 bases, with 15 bases separating them. The CDR3 is 15 residues long. Germline V CDR1 and CDR2: DFQATT, SNEGSKA (reference sequence). The CDR3 spells CSASGSLASSYEQYF. CDR3 coding DNA: TGCAGTGCTAGCGGCTCCCTAGCTTCCTCCTACGAGCAGTACTTC.

The rearrangement joins TRBV5-1 to TRBJ2-1; 13 bases are a match to TRBD2. Germline V lookup: CDR1 SGHRS, CDR2 YFSETQ. CDR3 length: 14 residues. V was pared by 6 bases and J by 6 bases, with 3 bases of the junction left unmatched. The CDR3 spells CASTRLAGGNEQFF. In nucleotides, the CDR3 is TGCGCCAGCACGCGACTAGCGGGAGGCAATGAGCAGTTCTTC.

The chain links TRBV30 to TRBJ1-1, with TRBD1 as a possible D gene (6 bases). Germline CDR1 and CDR2: GTSNPN and SVGIG (reference sequence). V lost 4 bases and J 0 bases, leaving 12 bases between the germline ends. CDR3 size: 14 residues. This CDR3 is CAWNPDRLNTEAFF. For the CDR3, the DNA is TGTGCCTGGAACCCAGACAGGTTGAACACTGAAGCTTTCTTT.

The chain combines TRBV28 with TRBJ2-3, with 10 bases aligning to TRBD2. After removal of 5 bases from V and 1 base from J, the junction contained 6 bases not matched to a gene. The CDR3 runs 16 residues. The V gene's germline CDR1 is MDHEN and CDR2 SYDVKM. Here the CDR3 reads CASSRILAGGTDTQYF. DNA for the CDR3: TGTGCCAGCAGTCGGATTCTAGCGGGGGGCACAGATACGCAGTATTTT.

J is TRBJ2-1 and V is TRBV20-1, with TRBD1 identical over 9 bases. Germline CDR1 DFQATT, CDR2 SNEGSKA (reference sequence). CDR3 length equals 14 residues. The junction had 5 bases not matched to a gene; V was cut back by 1 base and J by 7 bases. CDR3: CSARARQGGNEQFF. CDR3 coding DNA: TGCAGTGCTAGAGCCCGACAGGGGGGTAATGAGCAGTTCTTC.

V and J are TRBV23-1 and TRBJ2-6, with D hard to call. TRBV23-1 is given ORF status, its function remaining uncertain. The CDR3 loop spans 16 amino acids. V shed 7 bases and J shed 0 bases, with 13 bases lying between them. CDR3 in DNA: TGCGCCAGCACCTCACGTCCGATCTCTGGGGCCAACGTCCTGACTTTC. Protein sequence: CASTSRPISGANVLTF.

The chain combines TRBV6-5 with TRBJ1-1; no reliable D call. V was clipped by 6 bases and J by 0 bases, with 11 bases between them. The germline gives CDR1 MNHEY, CDR2 SVGAGI. The CDR3 runs to 14 residues. Here the CDR3 reads CASRGNWVNTEAFF. The CDR3 nucleotides read TGTGCCAGCAGAGGGAATTGGGTGAACACTGAAGCTTTCTTT.

V is TRBV4-1 and J is TRBJ1-2, with 7 bases identical to TRBD1. Germline CDR1 is MGHRA and CDR2 is YSYEKL. V dropped 6 bases and J dropped 0; count of bases not matched to a gene: 4. This CDR3 comprises 14 residues. The CDR3 DNA follows: TGCGCCAGCAGGGGGGGGACAGCTAACTATGGCTACACCTTC. It translates to CASRGGTANYGYTF.

The CDR3 bases are TGTGCCAGCAGTGCAGGGGCCAGTATGAACACTGAAGCTTTCTTT. Residues: CASSAGASMNTEAFF. The gene calls are TRBV6-1 and TRBJ1-1; D is perhaps TRBD1 (6 bases). The germline V gene encodes CDR1 MNHNS and CDR2 SASEGT. This CDR3 spans 15 amino acids. The germline V and J ends were trimmed by 4 bases and 0 bases, with 12 bases remaining between them.

This clonotype was seen once. The V and J genes are TRBV3-1 and TRBJ2-2, with TRBD2 as a possible D gene (5 bases). The CDR3 is 14 residues long. Deletions cut 1 base from V and 6 bases from J, with 9 bases between. Germline CDR1 LGHDT, CDR2 YNNKEL (reference sequence). The CDR3: CASSQVGSAGELFF. As DNA, the CDR3 is TGTGCCAGCAGCCAAGTTGGGAGCGCCGGGGAGCTGTTTTTT.

This chain joins TRBV7-9 and TRBJ2-1; TRBD2 matches at 10 bases. V was clipped by 2 bases and J by 5 bases; unmatched bases: 6. Germline CDR1 and CDR2: SEHNR and FQNEAQ (reference sequence). CDR3 size: 16 residues. The CDR3 spells CASSLLGLAVNNEQFF. The CDR3 nucleotides are TGTGCCAGCAGCTTACTTGGACTAGCGGTTAACAATGAGCAGTTCTTC. Based on the CDR3 plus reference TRBV7-9 and TRBJ2-1, the full variable domain is DTGVSQNPRHKITKRGQNVTFRCDPISEHNRLYWYRQTLGQGPEFLTYFQNEAQLEKSRLLSDRFSAERPKGSFSTLEIQRTEQGDSAMYLCASSLLGLAVNNEQFFGPGTRLTVL.